The 24 T cell receptor beta chains listed next were all sequenced from one sample in a study of T cells in Graves' hyperthyroidism and ophthalmopathy. Authors of the study amplified TCR beta CDR3 regions from RNA transcripts. The TCR CDR3 was amplified in a first-round RT-PCR using the HTBI primer set. Each CDR3 protein is one row after TCRdb ran MiXCR on the multiplex PCR reads. This table has around 300,000 distinct CDR3 sequences, 10% to 15% appearing once. Sequenced input: blood. All receptors derive from a woman aged 30 to 39 with Graves' hyperthyroidism that later progressed to Graves' ophthalmopathy.

This clonotype was detected ten times or more. V gene TRBV7-9 combines with J gene TRBJ2-7; 12 nucleotides agree with TRBD1. The length of the CDR3 is 16 residues. V was pared by 1 base and J by 6 bases, with 7 bases of the junction left unmatched. Germline CDR1 SEHNR, CDR2 FQNEAQ (reference sequence). CDR3 sequence: CASSLGGGTGGREQYF. The DNA of the CDR3 is TGTGCCAGCAGCTTAGGGGGGGGGACAGGGGGCCGCGAGCAGTACTTC. The full variable domain, with the rest looked up from reference TRBV7-9 and TRBJ2-7, is DTGVSQNPRHKITKRGQNVTFRCDPISEHNRLYWYRQTLGQGPEFLTYFQNEAQLEKSRLLSDRFSAERPKGSFSTLEIQRTEQGDSAMYLCASSLGGGTGGREQYFGPGTRLTVT.

Concerning this clonotype itself: This could be a read error, since a much larger clone is one nucleotide away. The rearrangement uses TRBV29-1 and TRBJ2-2; tentative D call: TRBD1 (6 bases). CDR1 is SQVTM and CDR2 is ANQGSEA in the germline V gene. Trimming removed 7 bases at V and 0 bases at J, with 15 bases between. The CDR3 is 15 residues long. The CDR3 reads CSARQGLANTGELFF. The CDR3 bases are TGCAGCGCCAGGCAGGGGTTGGCGAACACCGGGGAGCTGTTTTTT.

This clonotype was recorded at least ten times. This chain links TRBV7-2 with TRBJ2-5, with 8 nucleotides matching TRBD1. V lost 0 bases, J lost 7 bases, and 13 bases stayed unmatched. Germline CDR1 is SGHTA and CDR2 is FQGNSA. The CDR3 covers 17 residues. CDR3 sequence (DNA): TGTGCCAGCAGCTTAGCCCGGATCCTAGGACAGGGCGGGACCCAGTACTTC. This gives the protein CASSLARILGQGGTQYF.

This clonotype was observed many times. This chain joins TRBV7-2 and TRBJ2-6; a possible D gene is TRBD1 (6 bases). The CDR3 is 18 amino acids. Deletions cut 6 bases from V and 0 bases from J, with 18 bases between. Germline-derived CDR1 and CDR2 are SGHTA and FQGNSA. CDR3: CASRFGGGISSGANVLTF. CDR3 DNA: TGTGCCAGCAGGTTTGGGGGCGGCATTAGCTCTGGGGCCAACGTCCTGACTTTC.

This clonotype was observed at least ten times. The rearrangement joins TRBV30 to TRBJ2-5; D call uncertain. CDR3 length: 15 amino acids. Germline-derived CDR1 and CDR2 are GTSNPN and SVGIG (reference sequence). Trimming removed 3 bases at V and 2 bases at J, with 16 bases between. CDR3 loop: CAWRSPWLVQETQYF. Here the CDR3 DNA reads TGTGCCTGGAGGTCCCCCTGGCTGGTACAAGAGACCCAGTACTTC.

This clonotype was found many times. The chain links TRBV28 to TRBJ2-7; D is ambiguous. Between the trimmed V and J ends, which lost 5 bases and 2 bases, there was a span of 16 bases. The CDR3 runs 15 residues. From germline, CDR1 is MDHEN and CDR2 SYDVKM. The CDR3 sequence: CASSTLLSYTYEQYF. The CDR3 DNA sequence: TGTGCCAGCAGTACCCTTTTAAGCTATACCTACGAGCAGTACTTC.

In its sample, this clonotype was seen many times. The chain links TRBV7-2 to TRBJ2-7; 8 bases align to TRBD2. CDR1 SGHTA and CDR2 FQGNSA come from the germline V gene. This CDR3 comprises 15 residues. V shed 1 base and J 3 bases; nucleotides not matched to a gene: 5. The CDR3, as DNA: TGTGCCAGCAGCTTAGAAGCGGGAGATTTCTACGAGCAGTACTTC. It translates to CASSLEAGDFYEQYF.

The rearrangement uses TRBV3-1 and TRBJ1-1; D is perhaps TRBD1 (6 bases). Germline V gives CDR1 LGHDT, CDR2 YNNKEL (reference sequence). With 1 base removed from V and 1 base from J, the gap between germline ends came to 7 bases. CDR3 size: 14 residues. The CDR3 here is CASSQGQENTEAFF. The CDR3 region has the DNA TGTGCCAGCAGCCAAGGACAGGAGAACACTGAAGCTTTCTTT. Full variable domain (missing parts from reference TRBV3-1 and TRBJ1-1): DTAVSQTPKYLVTQMGNDKSIKCEQNLGHDTMYWYKQDSKKFLKIMFSYNNKELIINETVPNRFSPKSPDKAHLNLHINSLELGDSAVYFCASSQGQENTEAFFGQGTRLTVV.

The V gene is TRBV11-1, the J gene TRBJ2-7; no reliable D call. Germline CDR1 SGHAT, CDR2 FQDESV (reference sequence). Trimming cost V 5 bases and J 7 bases, with 9 bases left between them. CDR3 length: 11 amino acids. DNA of the CDR3: TGTGCCAGCAGCGCCACATCGGAGCAGTACTTC. Its translation: CASSATSEQYF.

Ten or more counts support this clonotype. The chain couples TRBV3-1 to TRBJ1-4, with 7 bases lining up with TRBD1. Germline CDR1 and CDR2: LGHDT and YNNKEL (reference sequence). Germline trimming cut 5 bases from V and 0 bases from J; bases unmatched to any gene: 3. The length of the CDR3 is 15 residues. Here the CDR3 DNA reads TGTGCCAGCAGCGACGGACAGGCAACTAATGAAAAACTGTTTTTT. The encoded protein is CASSDGQATNEKLFF.

Ten or more counts support this clonotype. The rearrangement links TRBV7-8 to TRBJ2-3, with 12 positions matching TRBD2. Trimming removed 1 base from V and 4 bases from J; junction bases left unmatched: 9. CDR1 and CDR2 (germline): SGHVS, FQNEAQ. This CDR3 is built from 18 residues. The CDR3 here is CASSLVALAGGGADTQYF. The CDR3 DNA is TGTGCCAGCAGCTTAGTGGCACTAGCGGGAGGAGGCGCAGATACGCAGTATTTT.

The table lists this clonotype with many counts. This sequence joins TRBV18 and TRBJ2-1, with 11 bases aligning to TRBD2. Germline CDR1 is KGHSH and CDR2 is LQKENI. CDR3 size: 15 residues. The trim removed 4 bases at V and 5 bases at J, leaving 4 bases unmatched. CDR3 in DNA: TGTGCCAGCTCACTTGGGACTAGCGGAAACAATGAGCAGTTCTTC. This encodes CASSLGTSGNNEQFF. Full variable domain (missing parts from reference TRBV18 and TRBJ2-1): NAGVMQNPRHLVRRRGQEARLRCSPMKGHSHVYWYRQLPEEGLKFMVYLQKENIIDESGMPKERFSAEFPKEGPSILRIQQVVRGDSAAYFCASSLGTSGNNEQFFGPGTRLTVL.

The J gene is TRBJ2-3, the V gene TRBV24-1; 9 bases match TRBD2. The CDR3 covers 14 residues. The V segment lost 4 bases and the J segment 4 bases; nucleotides outside the gene matches: 2. Germline lookup yields CDR1 KGHDR and CDR2 SFDVKD. The CDR3 is CATSDSGRSDTQYF. The CDR3 DNA reads TGTGCCACCAGTGACAGCGGGAGGTCAGATACGCAGTATTTT.

This clonotype was picked up many times. The rearrangement joins TRBV11-2 to TRBJ2-7; perhaps TRBD1 as D (6 bases). The CDR3 spans 14 residues. CDR1 SGHAT and CDR2 FQNNGV come from the germline V gene. V shed 1 base and J shed 2 bases, with 9 bases lying between them. CDR3: CASSLVGTPYEQYF. The DNA of the CDR3 is TGTGCCAGCAGCTTAGTTGGGACACCCTACGAGCAGTACTTC.

This clonotype occurred a few times. This chain joins TRBV10-3 and TRBJ2-7; 7 positions match TRBD1. CDR3 size: 15 residues. J gave up 3 bases and V 5 bases, and 10 bases lay outside the gene matches. The V gene's germline CDR1 is ENHRY and CDR2 SYGVKD. The CDR3 DNA follows: TGTGCCATCAGTTCCGGGACAGAGATCCTCTACGAGCAGTACTTC. Protein product: CAISSGTEILYEQYF.

Ten or more counts support this clonotype. V gene TRBV30 combines with J gene TRBJ1-2; 7 nucleotides align to TRBD1. The V gene end was trimmed by 5 bases and the J gene end by 7 bases; junction bases not matched to a gene: 13. Germline loops: CDR1 GTSNPN, CDR2 SVGIG (reference sequence). CDR3 length equals 14 residues. DNA for the CDR3: TGTGCCTGGGACCGGGACAGTGGGACGGGTGGCTACACCTTC. Its protein is CAWDRDSGTGGYTF. Variable domain in full (rest from reference TRBV30 and TRBJ1-2): SQTIHQWPATLVQPVGSPLSLECTVEGTSNPNLYWYRQAAGRGLQLLFYSVGIGQISSEVPQNLSASRPQDRQFILSSKKLLLSDSGFYLCAWDRDSGTGGYTFGSGTRLTVV.

This clonotype was seen many times. V usage is TRBV7-9 and J usage is TRBJ2-3, with a possible D match to TRBD2 (5 bases). The V and J ends lost 6 bases and 0 bases respectively, with 16 bases between them. The germline gives CDR1 SEHNR, CDR2 FQNEAQ (reference sequence). The CDR3 has 16 amino acids. The CDR3 nucleotides read TGTGCCAGCAGACCTCGGGGTAGCGCAAGCACAGATACGCAGTATTTT. Translated: CASRPRGSASTDTQYF.

This clonotype was detected many times. The chain carries TRBV6-1 and TRBJ2-1; TRBD2 matches 7 bases. The CDR3 runs 16 residues. The germline V gene has CDR1 MNHNS and CDR2 SASEGT. The V segment lost 6 bases and the J segment 4 bases; nucleotides outside the gene matches: 12. The CDR3 loop is CASRLGAGISYNEQFF. The CDR3, as DNA: TGTGCCAGCAGACTGGGAGCGGGAATATCTTACAATGAGCAGTTCTTC.

This clonotype was recorded many times. The rearrangement links TRBV28 to TRBJ2-7, with no clear D. CDR3 length equals 14 residues. Germline values: CDR1 MDHEN, CDR2 SYDVKM. With 1 base removed from V and 2 bases from J, the gap between germline ends came to 9 bases. CDR3 region: CASSLLDPPYEQYF. The CDR3 nucleotides are TGTGCCAGCAGTTTATTAGATCCCCCCTACGAGCAGTACTTC.

The table lists this clonotype with many counts. The chain uses TRBV6-2 or TRBV6-3 and TRBJ1-1, with a possible D match to TRBD1 (5 bases). CDR1 MNHEY and CDR2 SVGEGT come from the germline V gene. V was clipped by 7 bases and J by 3 bases, with 9 bases between them. This CDR3 has 12 amino acids. CDR3 protein: CASTGGYTEAFF. CDR3 nucleotide sequence: TGTGCCAGCACGGGGGGTTACACTGAAGCTTTCTTT.

This clonotype was counted a few times. The V gene is TRBV9, the J gene TRBJ2-3, with D maybe TRBD2 (7 bases). Germline V gene data show CDR1 as SGDLS and CDR2 as YYNGEE. The CDR3 consists of 17 residues. V was cut by 0 bases and J by 5 bases, with 19 bases left in between. The CDR3 loop is CASSVAWYPAGQDTQYF. CDR3 sequence (DNA): TGTGCCAGCAGCGTAGCCTGGTATCCAGCGGGACAAGATACGCAGTATTTT.

This clonotype was counted ten times or more. This chain joins TRBV28 and TRBJ1-1; 10 bases map to TRBD1. Germline V gives CDR1 MDHEN, CDR2 SYDVKM. V shed 6 bases and J 4 bases; nucleotides not matched to a gene: 8. The CDR3 has 15 amino acids. The CDR3 region has the DNA TGTGCCAGCAGCTACGACAGGGGGCTCGGCACTGAAGCTTTCTTT. Encoded protein: CASSYDRGLGTEAFF.

This clonotype has ten or more counts. The rearrangement uses TRBV30 and TRBJ2-7; a weak D match, TRBD2 (6 bases). The CDR3 spans 12 residues. CDR1 is GTSNPN and CDR2 is SVGIG in the germline V gene (reference sequence). Trimming shortened V by 0 bases and J by 4 bases, and 7 bases separated the two germline ends. The CDR3 DNA reads TGTGCCTGGAGTGTGGAGGGTTACGAGCAGTACTTC. Translated: CAWSVEGYEQYF. Based on the CDR3 plus reference TRBV30 and TRBJ2-7, the full variable domain is SQTIHQWPATLVQPVGSPLSLECTVEGTSNPNLYWYRQAAGRGLQLLFYSVGIGQISSEVPQNLSASRPQDRQFILSSKKLLLSDSGFYLCAWSVEGYEQYFGPGTRLTVT.

This clonotype was counted at least ten times. The rearrangement uses TRBV7-2 and TRBJ2-1; 12 bases map to TRBD2. The CDR3 is 15 residues long. Trimming took 5 bases from V and 6 from J; bases not matched to a gene: 5. The germline CDR1 and CDR2 sequences are SGHTA and FQGNSA. The CDR3 loop is CASSKGLAGTNEQFF. CDR3 coding DNA: TGTGCCAGCAGCAAAGGACTAGCGGGGACCAATGAGCAGTTCTTC.